These 32 T cell receptor beta chains share one sample of origin, sequenced in a study of cytomegalovirus exposure and HLA in healthy donors. This PCR relied on a set of 60 Vbeta primers and 13 Jbeta primers. TCRdb's copy holds only in-frame clones and misses some; the assay was immunoSEQ multiplex PCR. The table records 85,000 to 90,000 clones, under 80% of them present only once. Source material: PBMCs. The source is a man aged 25 to 40 in good health and CMV-seropositive.

The chain has TRBV5-4 and TRBJ2-2, with TRBD1 as a possible D gene (6 bases). This CDR3 has 15 residues. The V end was cut by 4 bases, the J end by 2 bases, with 12 bases between. In germline, CDR1 is SGHNT, CDR2 YYREEE (reference sequence). CDR3 sequence reads: CASSPGHPNTGELFF. The CDR3 nucleotides are TGTGCCAGCAGCCCGGGACACCCTAACACCGGGGAGCTGTTTTTT.

A remark on this clone: The junction does not match germline at one end; this may be a read error. The rearrangement links TRBV7-9 to TRBJ1-4, with 10 bases identical to TRBD1. The CDR3 has 14 amino acids. Germline V lookup: CDR1 SEHNR, CDR2 FQNEAQ (reference sequence). CDR3 sequence reads: CSSSPGTGVEKLFF. Written as DNA, the CDR3 is TGTTCCAGCAGCCCCGGGACAGGGGTTGAAAAACTGTTTTTT.

The V call is TRBV28, the J call TRBJ1-5; 7 nucleotides align to TRBD1. The junction had 9 bases not matched to a gene; V was cut back by 5 bases and J by 5 bases. The germline CDR1 and CDR2 sequences are MDHEN and SYDVKM. The CDR3 runs 15 residues. This CDR3 reads CASSTGPGGYQPQHF. The CDR3 nucleotides read TGTGCCAGCAGTACAGGACCAGGGGGGTATCAGCCCCAGCATTTT.

This rearrangement joins TRBV14 to TRBJ2-2, with D tentatively TRBD1 (5 bases). The germline gives CDR1 SGHDN, CDR2 FVKESK. This CDR3 contains 14 residues. V lost 4 bases to trimming and J lost 1 base, with 7 bases between them. The CDR3 DNA reads TGTGCCAGCAGCCTTACAGGGAACACCGGGGAGCTGTTTTTT. Its translation is CASSLTGNTGELFF.

The CDR3 is CATSLPGGASPEQFF. Written as DNA, the CDR3 is TGTGCCACTTCCCTCCCGGGGGGGGCCTCCCCTGAGCAGTTCTTC. V is TRBV10-3 and J is TRBJ2-1, with TRBD2 matching 8 bases. V was pared by 10 bases and J by 9 bases, with 17 bases of the junction left unmatched. The germline V gene encodes CDR1 ENHRY and CDR2 SYGVKD. This CDR3 contains 15 residues.

The chain links TRBV5-1 to TRBJ2-2, with 8 positions matching TRBD1. J gave up 4 bases and V 0 bases, and 2 bases lay outside the gene matches. The CDR3 runs 15 residues. Germline V gene lookup returns CDR1 SGHRS and CDR2 YFSETQ. This CDR3 is CASSLEQGGTGELFF. DNA of the CDR3: TGCGCCAGCAGCTTGGAACAGGGGGGCACCGGGGAGCTGTTTTTT.

In the case of this clone: A junction end diverges from the germline sequence, so it may reflect a read error. The V and J genes are TRBV18 and TRBJ1-3, with D tentatively TRBD1 (6 bases). Germline V gene data show CDR1 as KGHSH and CDR2 as LQKENI. The CDR3 loop spans 14 amino acids. In nucleotides, the CDR3 is TGTGCCAGCTCACCAAGGAGCGTGAGGGACACCACATATTTT. Its protein is CASSPRSVRDTTYF.

The chain employs TRBV19 and TRBJ2-3; 7 bases are shared with TRBD1. The germline V gene encodes CDR1 LNHDA and CDR2 SQIVND (reference sequence). This CDR3 comprises 14 residues. With V trimmed by 7 bases and J by 3 bases, 7 bases remained unmatched. CDR3 DNA: TGTGCCAGTATTGGCAGGGGGACGACAGATACGCAGTATTTT. It encodes CASIGRGTTDTQYF.

This clone came up a few times. The chain is built from TRBV28 and TRBJ1-5, with no clear D. Germline V gene sequence: CDR1 MDHEN, CDR2 SYDVKM. V shed 5 bases and J shed 1 base, with 12 bases lying between them. The CDR3 is 15 amino acids. CDR3 nucleotide sequence: TGTGCCAGCAGTCCTTCCTCCGAGAGCAATCAGCCCCAGCATTTT. Translation: CASSPSSESNQPQHF.

The V call is TRBV7-3, the J call TRBJ1-1; 8 bases fit TRBD1. From germline, CDR1 is SGHTA and CDR2 FQGTGA. The CDR3 sequence is 14 residues long. The junction had 2 bases not matched to a gene; V was cut back by 4 bases and J by 1 base. The DNA for the CDR3 is TGTGCCAGCAGCTCAGGGGGCGCGAACACTGAAGCTTTCTTT. As protein: CASSSGGANTEAFF. Full variable domain (outside the CDR3, taken from reference TRBV7-3 and TRBJ1-1): GAGVSQTPSNKVTEKGKYVELRCDPISGHTALYWYRQSLGQGPEFLIYFQGTGAADDSGLPNDRFFAVRPEGSVSTLKIQRTERGDSAVYLCASSSGGANTEAFFGQGTRLTVV.

Comments on this clone: A read error may produce the germline difference seen at one junction end. The V and J genes are TRBV7-9 and TRBJ1-1, with a weak D call TRBD1 (6 bases). This CDR3 region has 13 residues. Germline assignment: CDR1 SEHNR and CDR2 FQNEAQ (reference sequence). The CDR3 coding sequence is TGTTCCAGCAGCTTGACAGGGAACACTGAAGCTTTCTTT. Its translation: CSSSLTGNTEAFF.

The chain is built from TRBV19 and TRBJ2-2; D remains ambiguous. V lost 7 bases, J lost 6 bases, and 12 bases lay in between. Germline CDR1 reads LNHDA; CDR2 reads SQIVND (reference sequence). This CDR3 contains 13 residues. The DNA of the CDR3 is TGTGCCAGTAAGTCCCGACTTCCCGGGGAGCTGTTTTTT. It specifies CASKSRLPGELFF.

The chain recombines TRBV18 with TRBJ2-5; 8 nucleotides align to TRBD1. The V gene's germline CDR1 is KGHSH and CDR2 LQKENI. With V trimmed by 1 base and J by 5 bases, 3 bases remained unmatched. The CDR3 totals 14 residues. The CDR3 DNA reads TGTGCCAGCTCACCACAGACAGGGGTGGAGACCCAGTACTTC. Residues: CASSPQTGVETQYF.

This chain connects TRBV11-3 to TRBJ2-4; no definite D call. The germline V gene has CDR1 SGHNT and CDR2 YENEEA. This CDR3 region has 13 residues. V lost 5 bases to trimming and J lost 5 bases, with 10 bases between them. This CDR3 reads CASSKTEQNIQYF. CDR3 DNA: TGTGCCAGCAGCAAAACAGAACAAAACATTCAGTACTTC.

This clone was counted a single time. This chain links TRBV4-1 with TRBJ2-7; D is possibly TRBD1 (6 bases). This CDR3 spans 16 amino acids. Trimming took off 5 bases at V and 2 bases at J, with 19 bases between the two ends. Per germline, CDR1 MGHRA and CDR2 YSYEKL. CDR3 sequence: CASSFRQERLAYEQYF. The CDR3 coding sequence is TGCGCCAGCAGCTTCCGACAGGAGAGGTTAGCCTACGAGCAGTACTTC.

This clone was recorded a few times. V usage is TRBV27 and J usage is TRBJ2-7, with TRBD2 matching 8 bases. Trimming removed 6 bases from V and 3 bases from J; junction bases left unmatched: 10. The CDR3 loop spans 15 amino acids. CDR1 is MNHEY, CDR2 SMNVEV, per germline (reference sequence). The CDR3 DNA follows: TGTGCCAGCAGCTTAACCGGACTAGCATTCTACGAGCAGTACTTC. It encodes CASSLTGLAFYEQYF.

This clone was detected a few times. The J gene is TRBJ1-1, the V gene TRBV7-9; D remains unclear. The V gene lost 4 bases and the J gene lost 0 bases, with 15 bases spanning the gap. The germline V gene has CDR1 SEHNR and CDR2 FQNEAQ (reference sequence). The CDR3 loop spans 16 amino acids. In nucleotides, the CDR3 is TGTGCCAGCAGCTCCGCGTCGGGAGCAGTGAACACTGAAGCTTTCTTT. Amino acid sequence: CASSSASGAVNTEAFF.

The chain links TRBV2 to TRBJ2-7, with D maybe TRBD1 (5 bases). The CDR3 loop spans 12 amino acids. The V end lost 4 bases, the J end lost 6 bases, and 10 bases lay between the germline ends. Germline values: CDR1 SNHLY, CDR2 FYNNEI. CDR3 coding DNA: TGTGCCAGCAGTGGGGAAAGGGGCGAGCAGTACTTC. This sequence encodes CASSGERGEQYF.

This clone was seen a handful of times. V is TRBV6-1 and J is TRBJ1-2; D is undetermined. Germline V gene lookup returns CDR1 MNHNS and CDR2 SASEGT. With 0 bases removed from V and 0 bases from J, the gap between germline ends came to 8 bases. This CDR3 contains 15 residues. CDR3 sequence: CASSEAPEANYGYTF. In DNA, the CDR3 is TGTGCCAGCAGTGAAGCGCCAGAGGCTAACTATGGCTACACCTTC.

This chain joins TRBV5-8 and TRBJ1-5, with a possible D match to TRBD1 (5 bases). Trimming shortened V by 0 bases and J by 0 bases, and 16 bases separated the two germline ends. This CDR3 region has 18 residues. Germline V gene data show CDR1 as SGHTS and CDR2 as YDEGEE. Written as DNA, the CDR3 is TGTGCCAGCAGCTTGGACAGGTCCATTTTATATAGCAATCAGCCCCAGCATTTT. As protein: CASSLDRSILYSNQPQHF.

The V and J genes are TRBV6-4 and TRBJ1-3; 9 positions agree with TRBD1. V lost 6 bases, J lost 0 bases, and 12 bases stayed unmatched. The CDR3 runs to 18 residues. Germline lookup yields CDR1 MRHNA and CDR2 SNTAGT. The CDR3 region has the DNA TGTGCCAGCAGCAGGGCCGGGACAGGGTTTTACTCTGGAAACACCATATATTTT. Translated: CASSRAGTGFYSGNTIYF.

The V and J genes are TRBV6-5 and TRBJ2-1; D call uncertain. Germline CDR1 and CDR2: MNHEY and SVGAGI. Trimming pared 6 bases from V and 10 bases from J, leaving 10 bases between. CDR3 size: 11 residues. This CDR3 reads CASREPVEQFF. DNA of the CDR3: TGTGCCAGCAGAGAGCCCGTAGAGCAGTTCTTC.

Only a few counts were recorded for this clone. V and J are TRBV2 and TRBJ2-7; D not resolved. Per the germline V gene, CDR1 is SNHLY and CDR2 is FYNNEI. Deletions cut 2 bases from V and 6 bases from J, with 8 bases between. CDR3 length equals 12 residues. The CDR3 region has the DNA TGTGCCAGCAGTGAAATAGTTTCCGAGCAGTACTTC. Translated: CASSEIVSEQYF.

V gene TRBV19 combines with J gene TRBJ2-5; perhaps TRBD2 as D (5 bases). Near its end, the DNA agrees better with TRBJ2-7, so the J call may be wrong. The germline CDR1 and CDR2 sequences are LNHDA and SQIVND (reference sequence). The CDR3 contains 15 residues. The CDR3 sequence: CASRIQRGYSHEQYF. The CDR3 nucleotides are TGTGCCAGTAGGATCCAACGGGGATATTCCCACGAGCAGTACTTC.

This clone turned up a few times. The chain carries TRBV5-6 and TRBJ2-3; TRBD1 matches 8 bases. CDR1 and CDR2 from the germline V gene are SGHDT and YYEEEE. With 5 bases clipped from V and 2 bases from J, the junction kept 7 bases outside the gene matches. The CDR3 contains 15 residues. The CDR3 loop reads CASRGWTGFTDTQYF. Here the CDR3 DNA reads TGTGCCAGCAGAGGATGGACAGGGTTCACAGATACGCAGTATTTT.

With regard to this clone: One end of the junction varies from germline; a read error may be responsible. This sequence joins TRBV7-2 and TRBJ2-3, with 8 bases matching TRBD1. The CDR3 runs to 13 residues. The germline V gene encodes CDR1 SGHTA and CDR2 FQGNSA. The CDR3 coding sequence is TGTGCCAGCAGCCCCGACGGGACAGGTACGCAGTATTTT. This gives the protein CASSPDGTGTQYF.

The gene calls are TRBV7-2 and TRBJ2-3; D gene uncertain. The CDR3 extends over 12 amino acids. Trimming removed 5 bases from V and 1 base from J, with 4 bases in between. The germline V gene encodes CDR1 SGHTA and CDR2 FQGNSA. Here the CDR3 reads CASSPRTDTQYF. As DNA, the CDR3 is TGTGCCAGCAGCCCTCGCACAGATACGCAGTATTTT.

The chain couples TRBV2 to TRBJ1-4, with 8 bases matching TRBD1. Germline V CDR1 and CDR2: SNHLY, FYNNEI. The CDR3 contains 14 residues. The V gene end was trimmed by 5 bases and the J gene end by 8 bases; junction bases not matched to a gene: 7. CDR3 amino acids: CASSLDRVREKLFF. CDR3 DNA: TGTGCCAGCAGTTTGGACAGGGTACGAGAAAAACTGTTTTTT.

The genes are TRBV6-1 and TRBJ1-4, with TRBD1 identical over 7 bases. The CDR3 length is 13 residues. Per the germline V gene, CDR1 is MNHNS and CDR2 is SASEGT. Germline trimming cut 7 bases from V and 4 bases from J; bases unmatched to any gene: 3. CDR3 amino acids: CASTGQLNEKLFF. DNA for the CDR3: TGTGCCAGCACGGGACAGCTTAATGAAAAACTGTTTTTT.

A word on this clone: An end of the junction does not agree with germline; a read error may underlie this. V and J are TRBV7-9 and TRBJ2-7, with 8 bases lining up with TRBD1. Germline lookup yields CDR1 SEHNR and CDR2 FQNEAQ (reference sequence). CDR3 size: 16 residues. Here the CDR3 reads CSSSTRRTGSSYEQYF. The CDR3 DNA sequence: TGTTCCAGCAGCACCCGCCGGACAGGGAGCTCCTACGAGCAGTACTTC.

The chain has TRBV15 and TRBJ1-3, with D unresolved. The CDR3 has 13 residues. CDR1 is LNHNV and CDR2 is YYDKDF in the germline V gene (reference sequence). Trimming left V 6 bases short and J 2 bases short, with 8 bases between. CDR3 coding DNA: TGTGCCACCAGAGAGACACCTGGAAACACCATATATTTT. Its protein product is CATRETPGNTIYF.

The CDR3 DNA reads TGTGCCAGCAGTTTCCAGGGAAACAATGAGCAGTTCTTC. Residues: CASSFQGNNEQFF. The chain uses TRBV27 and TRBJ2-1, with D possibly matching TRBD1 (5 bases). The CDR3 is made up of 13 amino acids. CDR1 MNHEY and CDR2 SMNVEV come from the germline V gene (reference sequence). Trimming left V 3 bases short and J 5 bases short, with 8 bases between.